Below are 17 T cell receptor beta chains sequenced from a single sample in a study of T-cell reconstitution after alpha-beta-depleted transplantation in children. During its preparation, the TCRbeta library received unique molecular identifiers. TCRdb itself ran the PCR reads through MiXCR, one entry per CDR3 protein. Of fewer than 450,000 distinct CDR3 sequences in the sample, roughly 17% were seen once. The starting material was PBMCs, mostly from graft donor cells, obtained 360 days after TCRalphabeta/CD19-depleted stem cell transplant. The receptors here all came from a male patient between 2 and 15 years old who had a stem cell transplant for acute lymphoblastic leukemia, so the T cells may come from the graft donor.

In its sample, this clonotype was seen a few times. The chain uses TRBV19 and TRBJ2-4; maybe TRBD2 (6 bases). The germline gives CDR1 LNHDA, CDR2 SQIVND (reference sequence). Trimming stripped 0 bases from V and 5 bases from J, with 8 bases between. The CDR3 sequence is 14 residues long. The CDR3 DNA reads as TGTGCCAGTAGTATAGACGGGGGACAAAACATTCAGTACTTC. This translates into CASSIDGGQNIQYF. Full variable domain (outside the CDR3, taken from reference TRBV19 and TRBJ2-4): DGGITQSPKYLFRKEGQNVTLSCEQNLNHDAMYWYRQDPGQGLRLIYYSQIVNDFQKGDIAEGYSVSREKKESFPLTVTSAQKNPTAFYLCASSIDGGQNIQYFGAGTRLSVL.

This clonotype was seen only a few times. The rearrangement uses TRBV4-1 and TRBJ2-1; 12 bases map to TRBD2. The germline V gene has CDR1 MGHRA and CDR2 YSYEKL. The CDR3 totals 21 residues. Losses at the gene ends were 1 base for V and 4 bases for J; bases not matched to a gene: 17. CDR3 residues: CASSQAPTLLAGGRGYNEQFF. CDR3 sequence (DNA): TGCGCCAGCAGCCAAGCCCCCACCCTTCTAGCGGGAGGGCGTGGGTACAATGAGCAGTTCTTC.

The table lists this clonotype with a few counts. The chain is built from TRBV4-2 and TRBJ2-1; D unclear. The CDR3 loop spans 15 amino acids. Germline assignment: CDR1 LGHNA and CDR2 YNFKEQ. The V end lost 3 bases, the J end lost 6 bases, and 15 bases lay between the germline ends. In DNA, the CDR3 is TGTGCCAGCAGCCAGGGTAGTGGCGGCTTCAATGAGCAGTTCTTC. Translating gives CASSQGSGGFNEQFF.

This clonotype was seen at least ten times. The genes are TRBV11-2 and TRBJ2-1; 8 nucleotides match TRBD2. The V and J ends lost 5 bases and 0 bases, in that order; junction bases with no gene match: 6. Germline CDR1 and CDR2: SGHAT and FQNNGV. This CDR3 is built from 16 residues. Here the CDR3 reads CASSPLAGSSYNEQFF. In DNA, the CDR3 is TGTGCCAGCAGCCCGCTAGCGGGTAGCTCCTACAATGAGCAGTTCTTC.

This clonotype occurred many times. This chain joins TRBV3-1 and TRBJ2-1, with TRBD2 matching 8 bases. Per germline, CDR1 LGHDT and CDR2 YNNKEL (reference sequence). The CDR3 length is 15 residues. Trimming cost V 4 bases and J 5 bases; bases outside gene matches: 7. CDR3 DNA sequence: TGTGCCAGCAGCCCTGGACTAGCCCCGGACAATGAGCAGTTCTTC. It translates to CASSPGLAPDNEQFF.

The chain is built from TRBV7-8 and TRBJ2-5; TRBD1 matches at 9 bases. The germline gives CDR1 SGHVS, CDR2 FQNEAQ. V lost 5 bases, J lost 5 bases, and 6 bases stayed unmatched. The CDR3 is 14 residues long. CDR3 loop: CASSTRQGDETQYF. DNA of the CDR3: TGTGCCAGCAGCACGCGACAGGGGGACGAGACCCAGTACTTC.

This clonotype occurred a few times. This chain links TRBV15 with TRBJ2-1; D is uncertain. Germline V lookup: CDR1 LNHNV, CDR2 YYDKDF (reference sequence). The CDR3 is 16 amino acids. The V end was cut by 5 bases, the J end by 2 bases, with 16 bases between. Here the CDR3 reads CATSEWPREAYNEQFF. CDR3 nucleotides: TGTGCCACCAGCGAGTGGCCAAGAGAGGCCTACAATGAGCAGTTCTTC.

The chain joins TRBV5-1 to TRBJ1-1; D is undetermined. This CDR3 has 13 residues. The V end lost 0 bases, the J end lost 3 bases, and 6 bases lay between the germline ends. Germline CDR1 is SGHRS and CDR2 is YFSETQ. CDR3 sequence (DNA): TGCGCCAGCAGCTTGGCGGGATACACTGAAGCTTTCTTT. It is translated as CASSLAGYTEAFF. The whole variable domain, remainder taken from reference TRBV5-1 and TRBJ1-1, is KAGVTQTPRYLIKTRGQQVTLSCSPISGHRSVSWYQQTPGQGLQFLFEYFSETQRNKGNFPGRFSGRQFSNSRSEMNVSTLELGDSALYLCASSLAGYTEAFFGQGTRLTVV.

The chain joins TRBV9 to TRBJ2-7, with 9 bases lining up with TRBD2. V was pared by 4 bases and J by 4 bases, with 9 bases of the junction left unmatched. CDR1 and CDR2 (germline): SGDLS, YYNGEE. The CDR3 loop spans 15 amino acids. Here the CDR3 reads CASSRTGTSLYEQYF. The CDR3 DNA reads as TGTGCCAGCAGCAGGACCGGGACTAGCTTATACGAGCAGTACTTC.

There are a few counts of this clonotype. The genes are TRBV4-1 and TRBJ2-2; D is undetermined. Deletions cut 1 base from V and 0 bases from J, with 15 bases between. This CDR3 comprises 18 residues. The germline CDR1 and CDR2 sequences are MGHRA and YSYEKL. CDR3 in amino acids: CASSQAPGRATNTGELFF. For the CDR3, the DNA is TGCGCCAGCAGCCAAGCGCCTGGAAGGGCTACGAACACCGGGGAGCTGTTTTTT.

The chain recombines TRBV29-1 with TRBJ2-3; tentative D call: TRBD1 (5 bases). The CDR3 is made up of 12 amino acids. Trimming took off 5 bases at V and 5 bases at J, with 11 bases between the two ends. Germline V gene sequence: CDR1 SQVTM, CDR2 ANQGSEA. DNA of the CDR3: TGCAGCGTTCGCAGGGCGGTAGATACGCAGTATTTT. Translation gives CSVRRAVDTQYF.

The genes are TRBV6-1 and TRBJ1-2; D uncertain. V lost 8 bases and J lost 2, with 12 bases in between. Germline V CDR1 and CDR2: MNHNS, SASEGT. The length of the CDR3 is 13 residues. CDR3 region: CASSRYINYGYTF. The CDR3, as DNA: TGTGCCAGCTCCCGATACATAAACTATGGCTACACCTTC.

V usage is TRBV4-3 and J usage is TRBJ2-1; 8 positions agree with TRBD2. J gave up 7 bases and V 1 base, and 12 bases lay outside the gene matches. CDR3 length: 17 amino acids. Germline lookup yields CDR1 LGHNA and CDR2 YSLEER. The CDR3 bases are TGCGCCAGCAGCCAAGGGACCGCCACGGCGGGGGGTAATGAGCAGTTCTTC. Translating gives CASSQGTATAGGNEQFF.

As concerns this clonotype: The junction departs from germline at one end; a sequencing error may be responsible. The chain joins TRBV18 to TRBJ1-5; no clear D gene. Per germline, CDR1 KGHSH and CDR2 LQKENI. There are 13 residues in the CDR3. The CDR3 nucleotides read TGTGGCAGCTCACAGAGGACGGATCAGCCCCAGCATTTT. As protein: CGSSQRTDQPQHF.

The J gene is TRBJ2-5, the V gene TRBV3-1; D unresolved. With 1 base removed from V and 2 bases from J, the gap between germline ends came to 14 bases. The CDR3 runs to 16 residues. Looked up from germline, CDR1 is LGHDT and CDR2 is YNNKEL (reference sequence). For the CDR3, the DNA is TGTGCCAGCAGCCAAGGTGCGGCAGAGACGCAAGAGACCCAGTACTTC. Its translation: CASSQGAAETQETQYF.

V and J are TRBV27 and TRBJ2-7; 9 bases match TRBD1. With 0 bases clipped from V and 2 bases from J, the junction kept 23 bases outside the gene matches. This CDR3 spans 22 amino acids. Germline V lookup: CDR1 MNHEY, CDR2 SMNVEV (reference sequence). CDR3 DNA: TGTGCCAGCAGTTTATCGACTAACCCGGGGCGGGACAGGGTAAGGATGACCTACGAGCAGTACTTC. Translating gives CASSLSTNPGRDRVRMTYEQYF.

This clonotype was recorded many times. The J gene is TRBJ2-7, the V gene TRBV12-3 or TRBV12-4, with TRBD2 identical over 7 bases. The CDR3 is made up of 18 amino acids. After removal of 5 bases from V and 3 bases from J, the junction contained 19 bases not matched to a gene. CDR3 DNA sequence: TGTGCCAGCAGTCTCTCCAGGACTAGAGTCTACGAAGTCTACGAGCAGTACTTC. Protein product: CASSLSRTRVYEVYEQYF.